Each of the 13 T cell receptor beta chains below was sequenced from the same sample in a study of control samples from healthy donors and cancer patients (dated by TCRdb to 2018 to 2021). Library prep was done by the immunoSEQ multiplex PCR assay. TCRdb's version of the immuneACCESS table is confined to in-frame rearrangements and falls short of the full clone set. An unresolved V gene accounts for under half of the shortfall where checked; the remainder is of unknown origin. Counted in this sample were under 60,000 clones; approximately 94% of them appeared once. About 4% of the sample lies in the top ten. The sample was blood. These receptors were obtained from a man aged 30 to 39 in good health.

The chain has TRBV14 and TRBJ1-3; D is uncertain. V shed 4 bases and J shed 0 bases, with 13 bases lying between them. The germline V gene encodes CDR1 SGHDN and CDR2 FVKESK. The CDR3 totals 16 residues. Here the CDR3 reads CASSPLGPSSGNTIYF. The CDR3 DNA follows: TGTGCCAGCAGCCCCCTAGGACCGTCCTCTGGAAACACCATATATTTT.

CDR3: CASSSPGAGNEQFF. The CDR3 DNA follows: TGTGCCAGCAGCTCACCAGGGGCTGGGAATGAGCAGTTCTTC. V and J are TRBV7-3 and TRBJ2-1; a weak D match, TRBD1 (6 bases). Between the trimmed V and J ends, which lost 4 bases and 7 bases, there was a span of 14 bases. CDR3 size: 14 residues. Germline values: CDR1 SGHTA, CDR2 FQGTGA.

V and J are TRBV9 and TRBJ2-1; D possibly corresponds to TRBD1 (5 bases). Per the germline V gene, CDR1 is SGDLS and CDR2 is YYNGEE. V lost 4 bases and J lost 6, with 11 bases in between. The CDR3 loop spans 13 amino acids. As DNA, the CDR3 is TGTGCCAGCAGCCCAGGGCCCGGCAATGAGCAGTTCTTC. Amino acids: CASSPGPGNEQFF.

This chain joins TRBV6-4 and TRBJ1-2; 11 positions agree with TRBD1. Germline CDR1 and CDR2: MRHNA and SNTAGT. V lost 6 bases and J lost 3; bases outside the gene matches: 3. This CDR3 region has 14 residues. The CDR3 DNA is TGTGCCAGCAGGACGGGACAGGGGGACTATGGCTACACCTTC. This encodes CASRTGQGDYGYTF.

The gene calls are TRBV19 and TRBJ2-1, with 9 bases fitting TRBD2. CDR3 length equals 19 residues. V shed 3 bases and J 7 bases; nucleotides not matched to a gene: 19. Per germline, CDR1 LNHDA and CDR2 SQIVND (reference sequence). CDR3 DNA sequence: TGTGCCAGTAGTATGTCCCGGCTAGCGGGAAGGGGGTTAGGGAATGAGCAGTTCTTC. This encodes CASSMSRLAGRGLGNEQFF.

This chain links TRBV6-4 with TRBJ2-2, with D perhaps matching TRBD1 (6 bases). CDR3 length: 17 residues. The germline CDR1 and CDR2 sequences are MRHNA and SNTAGT. Trimming left V 7 bases short and J 0 bases short, with 18 bases between. For the CDR3, the DNA is TGTGCCAGCACCCTCGGACCGGGACACGCGAACACCGGGGAGCTGTTTTTT. Residues: CASTLGPGHANTGELFF.

The chain is built from TRBV3-1 (or the pseudogene TRBV3-2) and TRBJ2-5, with TRBD1 identical over 8 bases. The ends lost 3 bases at V and 1 base at J; junction bases unmatched: 4. The CDR3 is 15 residues long. Germline lookup yields CDR1 LGHDT and CDR2 YNNKEL (reference sequence). The CDR3 protein is CASSHTGGPQETQYF. The CDR3 coding sequence is TGTGCCAGCAGCCATACAGGGGGGCCCCAAGAGACCCAGTACTTC.

The V gene is TRBV6-2 or TRBV6-3, the J gene TRBJ2-7, with D perhaps TRBD2 (7 bases). Germline lookup yields CDR1 MNHEY and CDR2 SVGEGT. The CDR3 is 17 amino acids. V lost 2 bases, J lost 0 bases, and 17 bases lay in between. CDR3 amino acids: CASSYPLSGDTSYEQYF. The CDR3 coding sequence is TGTGCCAGCAGTTACCCCCTCAGCGGGGACACCTCCTACGAGCAGTACTTC.

The chain uses TRBV29-1 and TRBJ2-2; TRBD1 matches 8 bases. The CDR3 has 14 residues. Germline V gene lookup returns CDR1 SQVTM and CDR2 ANQGSEA. Germline trimming cut 4 bases from V and 7 bases from J; bases unmatched to any gene: 8. The CDR3 DNA reads as TGCAGCGTTGCGGCAGGGGGCTGGGACGGGGAGCTGTTTTTT. Its translation is CSVAAGGWDGELFF.

The V gene is TRBV24-1, the J gene TRBJ1-1; D gene uncertain. V lost 2 bases and J 6 bases, leaving 12 bases between the germline ends. Germline V gene sequence: CDR1 KGHDR, CDR2 SFDVKD. The CDR3 has 14 amino acids. The CDR3: CATSDSGRVAEAFF. CDR3 nucleotide sequence: TGTGCCACCAGTGATTCGGGCCGAGTGGCTGAAGCTTTCTTT.

This rearrangement joins TRBV9 to TRBJ2-7, with 7 bases that match TRBD2. This CDR3 is 14 amino acids long. Trimming removed 2 bases from V and 4 bases from J; junction bases left unmatched: 6. The germline V gene encodes CDR1 SGDLS and CDR2 YYNGEE. Here the CDR3 reads CASSVERAGYEQYF. CDR3 bases: TGTGCCAGCAGCGTCGAGCGAGCGGGATACGAGCAGTACTTC.

As for this clone: At one end the junction does not follow the germline gene, possibly because of a read error. J is TRBJ1-6 and V is TRBV30; no clear D gene. Germline V gene data show CDR1 as GTSNPN and CDR2 as SVGIG (reference sequence). CDR3 size: 9 residues. The CDR3 DNA reads as TGCGCCCACGGGCCACCCCTCCACTTT. The encoded protein is CAHGPPLHF. The entire variable domain, with the rest obtained from reference TRBV30 and TRBJ1-6, is as follows: SQTIHQWPATLVQPVGSPLSLECTVEGTSNPNLYWYRQAAGRGLQLLFYSVGIGQISSEVPQNLSASRPQDRQFILSSKKLLLSDSGFYLCAHGPPLHFGNGTRLTVT.

This chain connects TRBV6-5 to TRBJ2-7; D unresolved. The CDR3 is 16 residues long. CDR1 MNHEY and CDR2 SVGAGI come from the germline V gene. Trimming stripped 4 bases from V and 2 bases from J, with 18 bases between. The CDR3 bases are TGTGCCAGCAGTTTCGGTCGTTTCTGGGCACCCTACGAGCAGTACTTC. It specifies CASSFGRFWAPYEQYF.